These 14 T cell receptor beta chains originate from one sample sequenced in a study of CD8 T cells in ankylosing spondylitis. TCRdb used MiXCR to reprocess the 5' RACE reads, holding one entry per CDR3 protein. The repertoire has approximately 250,000 distinct CDR3 sequences, roughly 32% of them found once; the top ten carry 4% to 5%. The sequencing sample was made of blood, either unsorted or a sorted T cell fraction (not recorded which). Every receptor here comes from a male donor with ankylosing spondylitis or in good health (not recorded which).

The chain is built from TRBV7-9 and TRBJ2-5, with D uncertain. The germline V and J ends were trimmed by 1 base and 5 bases, with 11 bases remaining between them. The CDR3 runs 14 residues. Germline CDR1 SEHNR, CDR2 FQNEAQ (reference sequence). The CDR3 region is CASSLGQVRETQYF. DNA for the CDR3: TGTGCCAGCAGCTTAGGCCAGGTACGGGAGACCCAGTACTTC.

The J gene is TRBJ2-3, the V gene TRBV10-3; TRBD1 is a possible D gene (5 bases). Trimming pared 4 bases from V and 2 bases from J, leaving 10 bases between. CDR1 is ENHRY and CDR2 is SYGVKD in the germline V gene. This CDR3 region has 14 residues. CDR3 DNA: TGTGCCATCAGTGTGGGCAGGGTCACAGATACGCAGTATTTT. It is translated as CAISVGRVTDTQYF.

V is TRBV3-1 and J is TRBJ2-1, with 7 nucleotides matching TRBD1. Germline V gene data show CDR1 as LGHDT and CDR2 as YNNKEL (reference sequence). J lost 8 bases, V lost 8 bases, and 9 bases had no gene match. This CDR3 has 13 amino acids. CDR3 protein: CASQDRDQDEQFF. The CDR3 nucleotides read TGTGCCAGCCAAGACAGGGACCAGGATGAGCAGTTCTTC.

The chain carries TRBV20-1 and TRBJ2-7; D is ambiguous. V lost 0 bases to trimming and J lost 1 base, with 19 bases between them. CDR1 and CDR2 from the germline V gene are DFQATT and SNEGSKA (reference sequence). This CDR3 is built from 17 residues. CDR3 sequence: CSARDGGLPTQSYEQYF. DNA for the CDR3: TGCAGTGCTAGAGATGGTGGGCTACCGACTCAGTCCTACGAGCAGTACTTC.

This clonotype has a handful of counts. The V gene is TRBV20-1, the J gene TRBJ2-7; a weak D match, TRBD1 (5 bases). The ends were cut back, 4 bases at V and 9 bases at J, with 19 bases in the middle. Germline V gene lookup returns CDR1 DFQATT and CDR2 SNEGSKA (reference sequence). This CDR3 spans 13 amino acids. The CDR3 spells CSATPGAGQGQYF. The CDR3 coding sequence is TGCAGTGCTACCCCCGGCGCAGGGCAAGGGCAGTACTTC.

V and J are TRBV25-1 and TRBJ1-2, with D uncertain. The CDR3 contains 13 residues. The V and J ends lost 5 bases and 4 bases respectively, with 11 bases between them. Germline lookup yields CDR1 MGHDK and CDR2 SYGVNS. The CDR3 loop reads CASSRPGRYGYTF. Here the CDR3 DNA reads TGTGCCAGCAGTAGACCAGGACGCTATGGCTACACCTTC.

The V and J genes are TRBV12-3 or TRBV12-4 and TRBJ1-5; tentatively, D is TRBD1 (6 bases). V was shortened by 2 bases and J by 5 bases, with 16 bases between the two germline ends. The CDR3 loop spans 16 amino acids. CDR3 DNA sequence: TGTGCCAGCAGTTTAAGGGTCGGGGGGCCCGATCAGCCCCAGCATTTT. It yields the protein CASSLRVGGPDQPQHF.

The chain carries TRBV28 and TRBJ2-7; no clear D gene. CDR1 is MDHEN and CDR2 is SYDVKM in the germline V gene. This CDR3 comprises 14 residues. Trimming stripped 2 bases from V and 2 bases from J, with 10 bases between. The CDR3 DNA follows: TGTGCCAGCAGTTTAGGTAGTAAAACCTACGAGCAGTACTTC. Protein product: CASSLGSKTYEQYF.

This clonotype was seen only a few times. The chain combines TRBV4-1 with TRBJ2-7, with a possible D match to TRBD1 (5 bases). The ends were cut back, 1 base at V and 4 bases at J, with 14 bases in the middle. The CDR3 consists of 15 residues. Germline V lookup: CDR1 MGHRA, CDR2 YSYEKL. The DNA for the CDR3 is TGCGCCAGCAGCCAAGTGAAAGGGGTAAATTACGAGCAGTACTTC. Amino acid sequence: CASSQVKGVNYEQYF.

The V gene is TRBV20-1, the J gene TRBJ2-1; tentative D call: TRBD2 (6 bases). The length of the CDR3 is 10 residues. Germline CDR1 reads DFQATT; CDR2 reads SNEGSKA (reference sequence). CDR3 loop: CSNSGKAQFF. The CDR3, as DNA: TGCAGCAATAGCGGCAAGGCCCAGTTCTTC.

This clonotype was detected a few times. The chain carries TRBV4-2 and TRBJ1-2; D call uncertain. Per the germline V gene, CDR1 is LGHNA and CDR2 is YNFKEQ. The V and J ends lost 4 bases and 3 bases respectively, with 15 bases between them. CDR3 length: 15 residues. As DNA, the CDR3 is TGTGCCAGCAGCCCGAGCGGGGAAAGTGACTATGGCTACACCTTC. It encodes CASSPSGESDYGYTF.

J is TRBJ2-5 and V is TRBV12-3 or TRBV12-4; tentatively, D is TRBD1 (6 bases). The CDR3 extends over 14 amino acids. Trimming took 7 bases from V and 2 from J, leaving 14 bases between them. CDR3 loop: CASKIQGRQETQYF. As DNA, the CDR3 is TGTGCCAGCAAGATACAGGGACGACAAGAGACCCAGTACTTC.

Only a few counts were recorded for this clonotype. V and J are TRBV10-3 and TRBJ1-6; unclear D gene. The CDR3 spans 14 residues. Per germline, CDR1 ENHRY and CDR2 SYGVKD. V was trimmed by 2 bases and J by 9 bases, leaving 11 bases between them. DNA for the CDR3: TGTGCCATCAGTGAGGGTGGAGGAAGTTCACCCCTCCACTTT. Its protein product is CAISEGGGSSPLHF.

The CDR3 DNA reads as TGCAGTGCTAGAGCTTCCACCGGGAAGAACACTGAAGCTTTCTTT. Amino acid sequence: CSARASTGKNTEAFF. The genes are TRBV20-1 and TRBJ1-1; no firm D call. V lost 1 base, J lost 1 base, and 13 bases lay in between. Germline loops: CDR1 DFQATT, CDR2 SNEGSKA (reference sequence). The CDR3 loop spans 15 amino acids.